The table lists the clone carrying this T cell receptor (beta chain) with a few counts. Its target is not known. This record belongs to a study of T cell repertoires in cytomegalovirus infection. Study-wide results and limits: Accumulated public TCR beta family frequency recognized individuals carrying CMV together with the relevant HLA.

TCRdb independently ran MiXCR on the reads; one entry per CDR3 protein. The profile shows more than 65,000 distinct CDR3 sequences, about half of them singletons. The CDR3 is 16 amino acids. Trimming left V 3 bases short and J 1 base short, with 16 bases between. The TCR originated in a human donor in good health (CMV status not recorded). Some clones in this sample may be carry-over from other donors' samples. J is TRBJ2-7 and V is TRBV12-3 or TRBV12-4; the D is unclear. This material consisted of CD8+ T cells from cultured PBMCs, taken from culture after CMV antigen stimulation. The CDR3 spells CASSFPPNGQSYEQYF. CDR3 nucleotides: TGTGCCAGCAGTTTTCCCCCCAACGGGCAGTCCTACGAGCAGTACTTC.